This TCR beta chain stems from a study of T cells in Graves' hyperthyroidism and ophthalmopathy. Hyperthyroidism of Graves' type that showed no ophthalmopathy progression within 18 months was stable. Diagnostic assessment was based on clinical symptoms, serum thyroxine and TRAb, thyroid ultrasound and orbital computed tomography. General study findings and limits: Separating ophthalmopathy from stable hyperthyroidism was achieved by a 13 V-J model. The blood repertoire included most of the expanded thyroid clonotypes above 0.001.

TCR beta CDR3 region amplification was performed from RNA transcripts. HTBI primers were the set used in a first-round RT-PCR of the TCR CDR3. MiXCR, applied by TCRdb to the multiplex PCR reads, yields one record per CDR3 protein. This sample has approximately 210,000 distinct CDR3 sequences, with more than 15% found just once. This clonotype was seen ten or more times. Its antigen is not identified. Trimming shortened V by 7 bases and J by 13 bases, and 14 bases separated the two germline ends. Per germline, CDR1 SNHLY and CDR2 FYNNEI. This CDR3 has 12 residues. This sequence was found in a man aged 50-59 years with Graves' hyperthyroidism. The sequencing sample was made of blood. J is TRBJ1-6 and V is TRBV2; no reliable D call. CDR3 DNA: TGTGCCAGCATGCCTAGCAGAGGGCCCCTCCACTTT. Translating gives CASMPSRGPLHF.